This TCR beta chain emerged from a study of T cell responses to AZD1222 COVID-19 vaccine. Study-level background: Second-dose timings of about 4 or about 12 weeks were pooled. Study-level findings and limits: Researchers report vaccine-associated CD4 TCRs spanning spike, with dominance at 160-218 and 743-854.

TCRdb's table, derived via immunoSEQ multiplex PCR, lists solely in-frame clones and lacks some. The sample includes around 96,000 clones, about 88% of them seen just once. As regards this clone: Its antigen remains unidentified.

The V gene's germline CDR1 is SEHNR and CDR2 FQNEAQ (reference sequence). This CDR3 has 14 amino acids. Deletions cut 10 bases from V and 3 bases from J, with 18 bases between. Sequenced material: peripheral blood, taken on day 0 of AZD1222 vaccination. This chain uses TRBV7-9 with TRBJ1-2; unclear D gene. The TCR sequence derives from an adult in good health. The CDR3 is CATPVATDHYGYTF. The CDR3 nucleotides are TGTGCCACCCCGGTGGCGACGGACCACTATGGCTACACCTTC.